The 9 T cell receptor beta chains below come from one sample, sequenced in a study of blood T cell repertoires in COVID-19. Sequencing was performed with immunoSEQ multiplex PCR; in TCRdb, only in-frame clones are kept and a portion is missing. The repertoire consists of more than 150,000 clones, with approximately 85% occurring once and the leading ten covering roughly 9.8%. Sequencing was carried out using peripheral blood. These receptors originate from an elderly woman with acute or convalescent COVID-19.

The rearrangement links TRBV30 to TRBJ2-7; TRBD2 matches at 9 bases. This CDR3 is 15 amino acids long. J was trimmed by 6 bases and V by 0 bases; bases with no gene match: 9. Germline V CDR1 and CDR2: GTSNPN, SVGIG (reference sequence). The chain's CDR3 is CAWSVSVSGRPEQYF. CDR3 nucleotide sequence: TGTGCCTGGAGTGTATCGGTTAGCGGGAGACCCGAGCAGTACTTC. Supplemented by reference TRBV30 and TRBJ2-7, the full variable domain reads SQTIHQWPATLVQPVGSPLSLECTVEGTSNPNLYWYRQAAGRGLQLLFYSVGIGQISSEVPQNLSASRPQDRQFILSSKKLLLSDSGFYLCAWSVSVSGRPEQYFGPGTRLTVT.

The gene calls are TRBV2 and TRBJ2-1; no firm D call. With 8 bases removed from V and 5 bases from J, the gap between germline ends came to 10 bases. Looked up from germline, CDR1 is SNHLY and CDR2 is FYNNEI. This CDR3 contains 12 residues. This chain's CDR3 is CASGDLNNEQFF. Here the CDR3 DNA reads TGTGCCAGCGGAGATCTTAACAATGAGCAGTTCTTC.

The J gene is TRBJ2-7, the V gene TRBV7-8, with 12 bases fitting TRBD2. This CDR3 is 15 amino acids long. Germline V CDR1 and CDR2: SGHVS, FQNEAQ. Trimming cost V 1 base and J 5 bases; bases outside gene matches: 3. The CDR3 protein is CASSLGTSGNHEQYF. In nucleotides, the CDR3 is TGTGCCAGCAGCTTAGGGACTAGCGGGAACCACGAGCAGTACTTC.

The chain uses TRBV7-9 and TRBJ1-2; the D gene is possibly TRBD1 (6 bases). The CDR3 has 16 residues. CDR1 and CDR2 from the germline V gene are SEHNR and FQNEAQ (reference sequence). Between the trimmed V and J ends, which lost 0 bases and 4 bases, there was a span of 15 bases. The CDR3 reads CASSLAGTLLGYGYTF. DNA for the CDR3: TGTGCCAGCAGCTTAGCCGGGACACTCCTGGGCTATGGCTACACCTTC.

This clone was detected once. CDR3 region: CASSELAGGRLTDTQYF. In DNA form, the CDR3 reads TGTGCCAGCAGTGAACTAGCGGGAGGGCGTCTCACAGATACGCAGTATTTT. The gene calls are TRBV2 and TRBJ2-3, with 12 bases lining up with TRBD2. Germline CDR1 SNHLY, CDR2 FYNNEI. Losses at the gene ends were 2 bases for V and 2 bases for J; bases not matched to a gene: 5. The CDR3 length is 17 residues.

The rearrangement links TRBV7-9 to TRBJ2-7; TRBD1 matches at 9 bases. V shed 5 bases, J shed 4 bases, and the junction held 3 bases outside the gene matches. The germline V gene has CDR1 SEHNR and CDR2 FQNEAQ (reference sequence). The CDR3 has 13 amino acids. CDR3 sequence: CASSPDRGYEQYF. The CDR3 DNA follows: TGTGCCAGCAGCCCGGACAGGGGTTACGAGCAGTACTTC.

The rearrangement joins TRBV5-1 to TRBJ1-1; 8 bases line up with TRBD1. Germline CDR1 and CDR2: SGHRS and YFSETQ. The CDR3 spans 17 residues. Trimming removed 0 bases from V and 6 bases from J; junction bases left unmatched: 13. The CDR3: CASSLVLRTGSSAEAFF. DNA for the CDR3: TGCGCCAGCAGCTTGGTCCTGAGGACAGGGAGCTCCGCTGAAGCTTTCTTT.

This chain links TRBV5-1 with TRBJ2-1; 8 bases are shared with TRBD1. The V gene's germline CDR1 is SGHRS and CDR2 YFSETQ. Trimming removed 5 bases from V and 8 bases from J; junction bases left unmatched: 6. The CDR3 is made up of 13 amino acids. The CDR3 loop is CASSRDRSDEQFF. The CDR3 DNA is TGCGCCAGCAGTAGGGACAGGTCCGATGAGCAGTTCTTC.

The rearrangement joins TRBV5-1 to TRBJ1-1, with a tentative D call TRBD1 (5 bases). Germline loops: CDR1 SGHRS, CDR2 YFSETQ. This CDR3 spans 14 amino acids. The V gene lost 2 bases and the J gene lost 5 bases, with 13 bases spanning the gap. The CDR3 DNA reads TGCGCCAGCAGCTTCAGTCGGGGGAGGACTGAAGCTTTCTTT. Translation: CASSFSRGRTEAFF.